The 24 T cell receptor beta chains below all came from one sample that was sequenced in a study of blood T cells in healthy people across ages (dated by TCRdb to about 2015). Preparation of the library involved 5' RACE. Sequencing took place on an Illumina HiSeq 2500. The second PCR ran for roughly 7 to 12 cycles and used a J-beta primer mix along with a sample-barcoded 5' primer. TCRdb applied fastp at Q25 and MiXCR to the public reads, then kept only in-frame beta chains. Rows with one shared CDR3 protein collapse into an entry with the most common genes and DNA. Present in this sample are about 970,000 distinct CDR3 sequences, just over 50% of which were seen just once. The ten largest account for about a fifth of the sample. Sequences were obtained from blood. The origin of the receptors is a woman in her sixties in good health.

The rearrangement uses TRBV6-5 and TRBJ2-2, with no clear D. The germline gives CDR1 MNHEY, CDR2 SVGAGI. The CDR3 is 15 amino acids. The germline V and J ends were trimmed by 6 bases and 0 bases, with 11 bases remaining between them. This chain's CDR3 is CASRETWSNTGELFF. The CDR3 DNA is TGTGCCAGCAGGGAGACGTGGTCGAACACCGGGGAGCTGTTTTTT.

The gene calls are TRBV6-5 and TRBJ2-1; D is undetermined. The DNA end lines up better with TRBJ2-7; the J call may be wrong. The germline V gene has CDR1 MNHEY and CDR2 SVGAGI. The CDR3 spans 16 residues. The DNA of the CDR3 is TGTGCCAGCAGTTACTCGCCTTTCCTATCCTACAATGAGCAGTACTTC. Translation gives CASSYSPFLSYNEQYF.

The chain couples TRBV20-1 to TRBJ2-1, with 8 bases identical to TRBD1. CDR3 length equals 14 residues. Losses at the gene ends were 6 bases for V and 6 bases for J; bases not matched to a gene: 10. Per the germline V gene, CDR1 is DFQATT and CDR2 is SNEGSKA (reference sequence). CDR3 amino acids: CSATNRDRPNEQFF. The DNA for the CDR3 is TGCAGTGCAACGAACCGGGACAGGCCCAATGAGCAGTTCTTC.

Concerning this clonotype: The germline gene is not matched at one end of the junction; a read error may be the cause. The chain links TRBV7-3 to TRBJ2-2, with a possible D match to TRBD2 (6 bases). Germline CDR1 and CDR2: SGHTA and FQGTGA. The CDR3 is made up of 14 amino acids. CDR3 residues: CASSITSLTGELFF. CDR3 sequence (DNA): TGTGCCAGCAGCATAACTAGCTTAACCGGGGAGCTGTTTTTT.

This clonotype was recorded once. The CDR3 bases are TGCAGTGCTCCCGGGACAGGGCACGAGACCCAGTACTTC. This translates into CSAPGTGHETQYF. V is TRBV20-1 and J is TRBJ2-7; 9 bases align to TRBD1. The J call may be wrong; the DNA end is better matched by TRBJ2-5. The CDR3 is 13 residues long. Germline CDR1 is DFQATT and CDR2 is SNEGSKA (reference sequence).

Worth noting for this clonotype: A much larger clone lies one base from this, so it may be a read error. CDR3 bases: TGTGCCAGCAGCTCAAGCAGGGGCTATAACTACGAGCAGTACTTC. It encodes CASSSSRGYNYEQYF. The chain employs TRBV7-2 and TRBJ2-7; tentatively, D is TRBD1 (6 bases). Germline CDR1 is SGHTA and CDR2 is FQGNSA. The CDR3 is 15 residues long. Trimming removed 4 bases at V and 3 bases at J, with 16 bases between.

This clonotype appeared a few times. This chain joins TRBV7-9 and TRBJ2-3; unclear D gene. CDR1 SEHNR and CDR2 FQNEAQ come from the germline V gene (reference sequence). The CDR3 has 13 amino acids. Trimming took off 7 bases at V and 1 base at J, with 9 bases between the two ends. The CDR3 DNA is TGTGCCAGCAAGTGGGCGGGCACAGATACGCAGTATTTT. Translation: CASKWAGTDTQYF. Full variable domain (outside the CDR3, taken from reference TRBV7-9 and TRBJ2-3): DTGVSQNPRHKITKRGQNVTFRCDPISEHNRLYWYRQTLGQGPEFLTYFQNEAQLEKSRLLSDRFSAERPKGSFSTLEIQRTEQGDSAMYLCASKWAGTDTQYFGPGTRLTVL.

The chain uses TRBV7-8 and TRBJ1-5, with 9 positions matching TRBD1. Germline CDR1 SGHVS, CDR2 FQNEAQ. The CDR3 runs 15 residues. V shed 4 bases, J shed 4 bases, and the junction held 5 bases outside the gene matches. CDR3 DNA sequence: TGTGCCAGCAGCTCACAGGGGGCCTTAAATCAGCCCCAGCATTTT. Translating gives CASSSQGALNQPQHF.

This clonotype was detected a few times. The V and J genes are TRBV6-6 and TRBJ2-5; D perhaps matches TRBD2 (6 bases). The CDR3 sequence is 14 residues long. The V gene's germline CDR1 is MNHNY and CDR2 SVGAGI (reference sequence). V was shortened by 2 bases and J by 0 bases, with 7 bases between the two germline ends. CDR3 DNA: TGTGCCAGCAGTTACGGGGGGTACCAAGAGACCCAGTACTTC. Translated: CASSYGGYQETQYF.

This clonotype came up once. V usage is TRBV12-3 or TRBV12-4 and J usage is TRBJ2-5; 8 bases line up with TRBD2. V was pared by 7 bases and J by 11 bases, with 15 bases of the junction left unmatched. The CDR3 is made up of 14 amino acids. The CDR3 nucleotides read TGTGCCAGCACAAAAGCGGGAGTGGCCAATGAGCAGTACTTC. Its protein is CASTKAGVANEQYF.

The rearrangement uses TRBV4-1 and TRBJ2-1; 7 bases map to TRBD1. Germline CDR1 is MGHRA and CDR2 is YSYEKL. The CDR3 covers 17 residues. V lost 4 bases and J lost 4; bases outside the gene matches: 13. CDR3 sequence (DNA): TGCGCCAGCAGCCCGCATGGTCGAGGGGGCCGGTACAATGAGCAGTTCTTC. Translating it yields CASSPHGRGGRYNEQFF.

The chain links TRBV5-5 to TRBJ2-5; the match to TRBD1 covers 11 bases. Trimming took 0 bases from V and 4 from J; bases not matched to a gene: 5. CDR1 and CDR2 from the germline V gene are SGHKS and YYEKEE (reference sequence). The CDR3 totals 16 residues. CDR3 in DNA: TGTGCCAGCAGCTTGGCCCTGGGACAGGGGGTAGAGACCCAGTACTTC. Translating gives CASSLALGQGVETQYF.

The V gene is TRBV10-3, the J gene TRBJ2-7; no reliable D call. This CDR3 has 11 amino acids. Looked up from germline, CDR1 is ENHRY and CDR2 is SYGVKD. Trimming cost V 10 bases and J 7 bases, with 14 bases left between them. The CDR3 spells CASRNWREQYF. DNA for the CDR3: TGTGCCAGCAGGAACTGGAGAGAGCAGTACTTC.

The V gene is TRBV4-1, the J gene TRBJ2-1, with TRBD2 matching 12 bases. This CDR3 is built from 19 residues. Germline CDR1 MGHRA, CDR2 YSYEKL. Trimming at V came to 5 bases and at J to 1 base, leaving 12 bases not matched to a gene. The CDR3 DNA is TGCGCCAGCAGCTTCCGACTAGCGGGAGCTCGAGGGTCCTACAATGAGCAGTTCTTC. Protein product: CASSFRLAGARGSYNEQFF.

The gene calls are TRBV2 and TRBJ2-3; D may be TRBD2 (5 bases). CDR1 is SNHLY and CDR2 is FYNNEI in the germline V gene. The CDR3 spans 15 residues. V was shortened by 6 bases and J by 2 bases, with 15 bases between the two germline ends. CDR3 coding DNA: TGTGCCAGCAGCTCCACAGCGGATTTCACAGATACGCAGTATTTT. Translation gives CASSSTADFTDTQYF.

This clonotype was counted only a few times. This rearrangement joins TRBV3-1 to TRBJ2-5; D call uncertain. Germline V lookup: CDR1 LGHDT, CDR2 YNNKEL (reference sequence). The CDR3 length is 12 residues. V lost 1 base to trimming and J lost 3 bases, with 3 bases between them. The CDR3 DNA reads TGTGCCAGCAGCCAAGTAAAAGAGACCCAGTACTTC. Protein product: CASSQVKETQYF.

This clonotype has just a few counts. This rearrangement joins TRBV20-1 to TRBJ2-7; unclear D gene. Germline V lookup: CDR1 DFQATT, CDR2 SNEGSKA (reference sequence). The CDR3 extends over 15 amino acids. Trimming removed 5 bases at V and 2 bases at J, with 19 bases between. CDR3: CSAPLQTLPPYEQYF. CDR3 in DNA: TGCAGTGCTCCCCTCCAGACGTTACCCCCCTACGAGCAGTACTTC.

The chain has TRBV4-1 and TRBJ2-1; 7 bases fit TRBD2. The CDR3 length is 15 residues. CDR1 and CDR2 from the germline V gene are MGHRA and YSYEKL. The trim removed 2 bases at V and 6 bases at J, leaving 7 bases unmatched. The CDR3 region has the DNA TGCGCCAGCAGCCAACCTCGGGGGAGGGGCAATGAGCAGTTCTTC. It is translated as CASSQPRGRGNEQFF.

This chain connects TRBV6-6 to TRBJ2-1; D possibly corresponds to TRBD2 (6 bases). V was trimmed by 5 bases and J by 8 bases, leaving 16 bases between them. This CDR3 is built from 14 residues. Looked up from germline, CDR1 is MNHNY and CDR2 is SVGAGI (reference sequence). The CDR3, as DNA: TGTGCCAGCAGTAACGTGGGAGGATTCGATGAGCAGTTCTTC. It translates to CASSNVGGFDEQFF.

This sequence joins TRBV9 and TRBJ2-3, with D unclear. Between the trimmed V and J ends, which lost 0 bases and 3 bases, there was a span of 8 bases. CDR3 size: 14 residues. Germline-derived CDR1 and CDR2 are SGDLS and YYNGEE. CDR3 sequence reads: CASSVDFGTDTQYF. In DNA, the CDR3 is TGTGCCAGCAGCGTAGATTTCGGGACAGATACGCAGTATTTT.

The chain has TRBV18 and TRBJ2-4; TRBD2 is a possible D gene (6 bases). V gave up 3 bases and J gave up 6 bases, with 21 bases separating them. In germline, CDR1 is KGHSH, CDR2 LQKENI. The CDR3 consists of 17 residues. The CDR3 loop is CASSPSRGQEGGNIQYF. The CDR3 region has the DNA TGTGCCAGCTCACCCAGTCGTGGGCAGGAGGGAGGAAACATTCAGTACTTC.

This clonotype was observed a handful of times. CDR3 nucleotide sequence: TGTGCCAGCAGCTATGGGGCCGCCAATGAGCAGTACTTC. Protein: CASSYGAANEQYF. The J gene is TRBJ2-7, the V gene TRBV3-1, with a tentative D call TRBD1 (5 bases). In germline, CDR1 is LGHDT, CDR2 YNNKEL (reference sequence). The CDR3 is 13 residues long. V was trimmed by 5 bases and J by 7 bases, leaving 15 bases between them.

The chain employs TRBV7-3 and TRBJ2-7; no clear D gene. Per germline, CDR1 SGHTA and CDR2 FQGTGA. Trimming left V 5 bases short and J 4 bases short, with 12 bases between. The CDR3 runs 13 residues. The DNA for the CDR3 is TGTGCCAGCAGCGAAGCTTTCGGGTACGAGCAGTACTTC. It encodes CASSEAFGYEQYF.

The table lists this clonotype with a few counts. CDR3 DNA sequence: TGTGCCAGCAGGGCTAGCGGGAAGAATGAGCAGTTCTTC. Protein sequence: CASRASGKNEQFF. The chain has TRBV7-6 and TRBJ2-1, with 9 nucleotides matching TRBD2. The J segment lost 7 bases and the V segment lost 6 bases, leaving 4 bases of the junction unmatched. CDR1 is SGHVS, CDR2 FNYEAQ, per germline. CDR3 length: 13 amino acids.